What follows are 8 T cell receptor beta chains derived from one specimen sequenced in a study of shared clonotypes between healthy human individuals. Assay: immunoSEQ multiplex PCR; the TCRdb copy retains only in-frame clones and omits some. The data hold under 600,000 clones, with around 97% observed a single time. The sequenced sample was naive CD4+ T cells sorted from blood. Subset meaning: CD45RA+ positively selected. Every receptor here comes from a woman younger than 45 in good health.

This clone appeared a few times. The V and J genes are TRBV2 and TRBJ1-1; maybe TRBD1 (5 bases). This CDR3 comprises 10 residues. The germline CDR1 and CDR2 sequences are SNHLY and FYNNEI. V was trimmed by 9 bases and J by 8 bases, leaving 10 bases between them. The CDR3 spells CARDRQEAFF. CDR3 DNA: TGTGCCAGAGACAGACAGGAAGCTTTCTTT.

The chain recombines TRBV27 with TRBJ1-2; D ambiguous. V was cut by 6 bases and J by 5 bases, with 22 bases left in between. Germline CDR1 MNHEY, CDR2 SMNVEV (reference sequence). The CDR3 consists of 16 residues. The chain's CDR3 is CASRAPPGSVGYGYTF. The CDR3 DNA follows: TGTGCCAGCAGAGCACCGCCGGGCTCGGTCGGGTATGGCTACACCTTC.

This clone has only one observation. The chain carries TRBV11-3 and TRBJ2-7, with D tentatively TRBD1 (6 bases). Trimming left V 6 bases short and J 3 bases short, with 12 bases between. Germline V CDR1 and CDR2: SGHNT, YENEEA. This CDR3 contains 13 residues. This chain's CDR3 is CASSPGTYYEQYF. For the CDR3, the DNA is TGTGCCAGCAGTCCCGGGACATACTACGAGCAGTACTTC.

The rearrangement uses TRBV4-1 and TRBJ2-3; D perhaps matches TRBD2 (7 bases). CDR1 is MGHRA, CDR2 YSYEKL, per germline. V was pared by 6 bases and J by 6 bases, with 13 bases between. CDR3 length equals 13 residues. The CDR3 nucleotides read TGCGCCAGCAGAGGGGGGGGGCCCGATACGCAGTATTTT. This translates into CASRGGGPDTQYF.

This clone was seen once. The V call is TRBV4-1, the J call TRBJ2-1, with 9 bases that match TRBD2. The CDR3 has 16 amino acids. Germline V lookup: CDR1 MGHRA, CDR2 YSYEKL. V lost 3 bases and J lost 7; bases outside the gene matches: 10. In DNA, the CDR3 is TGCGCCAGCAGCCAGGAAAGCGGGAGGTCAGGGAATGAGCAGTTCTTC. Translation: CASSQESGRSGNEQFF.

The chain joins TRBV25-1 to TRBJ1-1; a possible D gene is TRBD1 (5 bases). This CDR3 comprises 13 residues. Germline-derived CDR1 and CDR2 are MGHDK and SYGVNS. V lost 8 bases to trimming and J lost 0 bases, with 10 bases between them. CDR3 DNA: TGTGCCAGCCGGGGCCCAGTGAACACTGAAGCTTTCTTT. It encodes CASRGPVNTEAFF.

The rearrangement uses TRBV5-1 and TRBJ2-1, with 14 nucleotides matching TRBD2. V gave up 2 bases and J gave up 6 bases; unmatched junction bases: 4. In germline, CDR1 is SGHRS, CDR2 YFSETQ. This CDR3 contains 16 residues. The CDR3 reads CASSFNGLAGGNEQFF. CDR3 DNA: TGCGCCAGCAGCTTTAACGGACTAGCGGGAGGCAATGAGCAGTTCTTC.

CDR3 loop: CASSSINAEAFF. CDR3 bases: TGTGCCAGCAGTTCAATTAATGCTGAAGCTTTCTTT. This chain connects TRBV28 to TRBJ1-1; D remains ambiguous. Germline V lookup: CDR1 MDHEN, CDR2 SYDVKM. The CDR3 is 12 amino acids. The V end lost 4 bases, the J end lost 6 bases, and 9 bases lay between the germline ends.